This T cell receptor (beta chain) was captured by sequencing in a study of OX40 agonist ivuxolimab in advanced cancers. Of note for this clone: Antigen specificity is unknown.

Patients who had autoimmune disease history or got systemic immunosuppression were left out. Patients had blood sampled at baseline and again on cycle 4 day 1 and cycle 7 day 1. Profiling relied on immunoSEQ multiplex PCR, and the TCRdb table lists in-frame clones only, not all of them. The table shows tens of thousands of clones, with approximately 90% occurring only once. Study-wide findings and caveats: The CD4+ and CD8+ T cells in the blood had expanded clonally by week 6 at 0.1 to 3.0 mg/kg.

The sequence came from an adult with an advanced solid tumor such as melanoma, head and neck, liver or kidney cancer. The specimen was CD4+ or CD8+ T cells sorted from blood, collected in a trial of the OX40 agonist ivuxolimab.

CDR3 sequence reads: CASRRRWCAGSNYGYTF. The CDR3 DNA reads as TGCGCCAGCAGACGCCGGTGGTGCGCGGGGAGCAACTATGGCTACACCTTC. The rearrangement links TRBV23-1 to TRBJ1-2; no clear D gene. TRBV23-1 is noted as an ORF with a role that remains uncertain. This CDR3 region has 17 residues. V lost 6 bases, J lost 2 bases, and 22 bases lay in between.